These T cell receptor beta chains were read from a single sample in a study of identical twins. TCRdb reprocessed the 5' RACE reads with MiXCR, giving one entry per CDR3 protein. The top ten hold under 0.95% of the sample, which has about 520,000 distinct CDR3 sequences, less than 25% seen once. The same sample was also studied in work on T cells expressing NK-cell markers.

The sequenced sample consisted of CD4+ T cells sorted from blood. All receptors come from a woman aged 18-29 years in good health. The conserved cysteine and the conserved F or W are not part of the CDR3 here.

j_call v_call cdr3_length cdr3_aa
TRBJ1-2 TRBV2 13 ASRYGQGRNYGYT
TRBJ1-1 TRBV12-3/TRBV12-4 10 ASTLGNTEAF
TRBJ2-7 TRBV7-6 11 ASTTSAGNEQY
TRBJ2-5 TRBV12-3/TRBV12-4 12 ASSLDRYAETQY
TRBJ2-1 TRBV5-1 14 ASSRSLGSGNNEQF
TRBJ2-6 TRBV7-9 14 ASSTRQFSGANVLT
TRBJ2-7 TRBV6-1 14 ASNRRSGTVSYEQY
TRBJ1-6 TRBV12-3/TRBV12-4 10 ASRQLNSPLH
TRBJ2-1 TRBV25-1 16 ASSDQHTRLAGVHEQF
TRBJ2-3 TRBV20-1 12 SANGGESTDTQY
TRBJ1-2 TRBV6-1 12 ASRRGSTNYGYT
TRBJ2-4 TRBV30 14 AWSRQGWSDKNIQY
TRBJ2-1 TRBV5-6 11 ASSSGQNNEQF
TRBJ2-7 TRBV12-3/TRBV12-4 11 ASSSRQSYEQY
TRBJ2-5 TRBV7-1 14 ASRVSLPGRQETQY
TRBJ2-1 TRBV5-1 12 ASSLSLAHNEQF
TRBJ1-1 TRBV7-9 13 AGRDRGRMNTEAF
TRBJ1-1 TRBV5-1 11 ASSSSGSTEAF
TRBJ2-3 TRBV6-1 11 ASRPPAMDTQY
TRBJ1-1 TRBV7-2 13 ASSLGTTVNTEAF
TRBJ1-2 TRBV20-1 13 SARGSGGDYYGYT
TRBJ2-7 TRBV29-1 13 SVSGTSGGRDEQY
TRBJ1-1 TRBV5-6 12 ASSNYRASAEAF
TRBJ2-1 TRBV10-3 12 AILKREGGDEQF
TRBJ1-2 TRBV6-1 10 ASRTGGHGYT
TRBJ2-3 TRBV20-1 10 SAWTGSGTQY
TRBJ2-3 TRBV20-1 11 SANGGYTDTQY
TRBJ2-5 TRBV28 14 ASSSGGASEQETQY
TRBJ2-2 TRBV11-2 16 ASSLKPQRRLNTGELF